The present TCR beta chain was sequenced within a study of blood T cell repertoires in COVID-19. J gave up 4 bases and V 9 bases, and 12 bases lay outside the gene matches. The CDR3 extends over 15 amino acids. Germline values: CDR1 LNHDA, CDR2 SQIVND (reference sequence). TCRdb's table, derived via immunoSEQ multiplex PCR, lists solely in-frame clones and lacks some. The sample lists a few hundred thousand clones; approximately 90% were seen once. The J gene is TRBJ2-3, the V gene TRBV19; TRBD2 matches 8 bases. The sample comprised peripheral blood. The source is a woman in her 30s who had recovered from COVID-19. As DNA, the CDR3 is TGTGCCAGCACTCCTCCGGGGGGGAGGGCAGATACGCAGTATTTT. This encodes CASTPPGGRADTQYF.